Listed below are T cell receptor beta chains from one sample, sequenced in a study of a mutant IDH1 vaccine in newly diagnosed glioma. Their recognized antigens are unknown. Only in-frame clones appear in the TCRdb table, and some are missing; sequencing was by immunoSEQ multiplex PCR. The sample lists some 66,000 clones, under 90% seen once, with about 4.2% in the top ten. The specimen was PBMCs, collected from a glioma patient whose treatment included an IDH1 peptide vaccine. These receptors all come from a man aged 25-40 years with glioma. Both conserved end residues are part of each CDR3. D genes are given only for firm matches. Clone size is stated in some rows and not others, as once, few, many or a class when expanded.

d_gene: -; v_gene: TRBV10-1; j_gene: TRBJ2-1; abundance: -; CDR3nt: TGCGCCAGCAGTTCAGACTGGACAGTCGGACACCGCTACAATGAGCAGTTCTTC; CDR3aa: CASSSDWTVGHRYNEQFF
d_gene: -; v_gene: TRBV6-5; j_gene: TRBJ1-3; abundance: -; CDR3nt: TGTGCCAGCAAAGAGGCTTACTCTGGAAACACCATATATTTT; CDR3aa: CASKEAYSGNTIYF
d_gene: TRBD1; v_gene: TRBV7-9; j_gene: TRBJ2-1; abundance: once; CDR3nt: TGTGCCAGCAGCGAGCGACAGGGGGTGAATGAGCAGTTCTTC; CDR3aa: CASSERQGVNEQFF
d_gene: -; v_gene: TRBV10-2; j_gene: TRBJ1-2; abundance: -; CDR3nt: TGCGCCAGCAGTCCCAGTGAGGTGCGGGGCGGCTACACCTTC; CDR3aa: CASSPSEVRGGYTF
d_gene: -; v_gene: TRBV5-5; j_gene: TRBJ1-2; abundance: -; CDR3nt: TGTGCCAGCAGTCACTCGATGGGGTCCTATGGCTACACCTTC; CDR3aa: CASSHSMGSYGYTF
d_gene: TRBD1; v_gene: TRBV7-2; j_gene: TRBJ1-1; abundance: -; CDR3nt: TGTGCCAGCAGCTTATCCCAGGGGGCTCAGAACACTGAAGCTTTCTTT; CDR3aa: CASSLSQGAQNTEAFF
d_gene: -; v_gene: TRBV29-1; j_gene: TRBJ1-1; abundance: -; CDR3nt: TGCAGCGTTGAGCACCCCACAAGGGACAAACAGAACACTGAAGCTTTCTTT; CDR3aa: CSVEHPTRDKQNTEAFF
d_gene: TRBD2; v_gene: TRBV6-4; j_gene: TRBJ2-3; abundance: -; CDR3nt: TGTGCCAGCAGTGACGAGGGTTCTAGCGGGGGTAGCACAGATACGCAGTATTTT; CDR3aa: CASSDEGSSGGSTDTQYF
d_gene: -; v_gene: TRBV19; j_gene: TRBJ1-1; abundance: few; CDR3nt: TGTGCCAGCAAGGCGGGGACGGCCCGGCGCACTGAAGCTTTCTTT; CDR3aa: CASKAGTARRTEAFF
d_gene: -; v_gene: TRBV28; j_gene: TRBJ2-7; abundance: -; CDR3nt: TGTGCCAGCAGCCGCCCTTACGAGCAGTACTTC; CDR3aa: CASSRPYEQYF